Sequencing of this T cell receptor (beta chain) was carried out in a study of OX40 agonist ivuxolimab in advanced cancers. The CDR3 extends over 13 amino acids. CDR1 SGHDT and CDR2 YYEEEE come from the germline V gene. Trimming stripped 4 bases from V and 4 bases from J, with 11 bases between. This clone was observed once. Libraries were prepared by immunoSEQ multiplex PCR; TCRdb keeps only in-frame clonotypes and omits some of them. The sample includes about 82,000 clones, 83% of them seen just once. The chain combines TRBV5-6 with TRBJ1-2; D is ambiguous. This sample comprised CD4+ or CD8+ T cells sorted from blood, obtained in a trial of the OX40 agonist ivuxolimab. This TCR came from an adult with an advanced solid tumor such as melanoma, head and neck, liver or kidney cancer. This CDR3 reads CASSIDIVYGYTF. The DNA for the CDR3 is TGTGCCAGCAGCATCGACATAGTCTATGGCTACACCTTC.